Shown below are 4 T cell receptor beta chains from a single sample sequenced in a study of shared clonotypes between healthy human individuals. Data came from immunoSEQ multiplex PCR; TCRdb stores just in-frame clones and leaves some out. The repertoire holds hundreds of thousands of clones, with 95% to 96% as singletons. Naive CD8 cells lacked CD45RO, underwent positive selection for CCR7 and left out terminally differentiated effector memory CD45RA+ cells. Sample: naive CD8+ T cells sorted from blood. The source of these receptors is a woman aged 25 to 45 in good health.

This clone was counted a single time. The CDR3 nucleotides read TGTGCCAGCAAAGTACAGGGAGTCGGGGAGCTGTTTTTT. Its translation: CASKVQGVGELFF. V is TRBV27 and J is TRBJ2-2; tentative D call: TRBD1 (6 bases). The V end was cut by 7 bases, the J end by 7 bases, with 13 bases between. The CDR3 extends over 13 amino acids. CDR1 is MNHEY and CDR2 is SMNVEV in the germline V gene (reference sequence).

The CDR3 DNA sequence: TGTGCCAGCAGTTACCCTGCACTCTCGACAGATACGCAGTATTTT. Translating gives CASSYPALSTDTQYF. This rearrangement joins TRBV6-5 to TRBJ2-3; D unclear. The CDR3 has 15 residues. Germline V CDR1 and CDR2: MNHEY, SVGAGI. V was clipped by 2 bases and J by 3 bases, with 12 bases between them.

This chain joins TRBV5-1 and TRBJ2-7, with 16 bases fitting TRBD2. The CDR3 length is 19 residues. Per germline, CDR1 SGHRS and CDR2 YFSETQ. V lost 5 bases to trimming and J lost 3 bases; unmatched junction nucleotides: 14. In DNA form, the CDR3 reads TGCGCCAGCAGTTTCGACGGGACTAGCGGGAGGGCCCCCCTCTACGAGCAGTACTTC. Translated: CASSFDGTSGRAPLYEQYF.

This sequence joins TRBV7-6 and TRBJ2-1; 8 nucleotides line up with TRBD2. The germline gives CDR1 SGHVS, CDR2 FNYEAQ. Trimming removed 5 bases from V and 2 bases from J; junction bases left unmatched: 8. The CDR3 extends over 16 amino acids. CDR3 in DNA: TGTGCCAGCAGCCGCCTCAGCGGGAGAGCCTACAATGAGCAGTTCTTC. This gives the protein CASSRLSGRAYNEQFF.